This TCR beta chain was sequenced for a study of patients and donors after allogeneic stem cell transplantation. Germline CDR1 SGDLS, CDR2 YYNGEE. Trimming at V came to 7 bases and at J to 4 bases, leaving 9 bases not matched to a gene. The length of the CDR3 is 14 residues. This clonotype was counted once. Each CDR3 protein gets one entry after TCRdb re-called the RT-PCR reads with MiXCR. The sample carries about 200,000 distinct CDR3 sequences, around 41% recorded once. V gene TRBV9 combines with J gene TRBJ2-3, with 7 nucleotides matching TRBD1. Input material: blood, either unsorted or a sorted T cell fraction (not recorded which). The TCR originated in a human donor who was either an allogeneic HSCT recipient or a stem cell or donor lymphocyte infusion donor (not recorded which). It is not recorded whose cells these are; they may come from a transplant donor. Here the CDR3 DNA reads TGTGCCAGCGGAGAGGGGGCTAGGGCAGATACGCAGTATTTT. It is translated as CASGEGARADTQYF. Drawing the rest from reference TRBV9 and TRBJ2-3, the complete variable domain is DSGVTQTPKHLITATGQRVTLRCSPRSGDLSVYWYQQSLDQGLQFLIQYYNGEERAKGNILERFSAQQFPDLHSELNLSSLELGDSALYFCASGEGARADTQYFGPGTRLTVL.